Listed below are T cell receptor beta chains from one sample, sequenced in a study of shared clonotypes between healthy human individuals. The method was immunoSEQ multiplex PCR; TCRdb's version includes in-frame clones alone and lacks a portion of them. The sample records roughly 2,500,000 clones, 93% being singletons. The material sequenced was naive CD4+ T cells from PBMCs. Receptors originate from a man aged 18-30 years in good health. Some clones in this sample may be carry-over from other donors' samples. The CDR3 runs from the conserved cysteine through the conserved F or W. Each record gives: CDR3 length, J gene, D gene, V gene, clone size, CDR3 DNA, CDR3 protein. A D gene is named only where the DNA matches it firmly. The size entry is marked missing in some rows and otherwise reads once, few, many or a size class.

len: 16
j_gene: TRBJ1-6
d_gene: -
v_gene: TRBV28
abundance: -
CDR3nt: TGTGCCAGCAGCTCTAATGGGTTGTCCTATAATTCACCCCTCCACTTT
CDR3aa: CASSSNGLSYNSPLHF

len: 16
j_gene: TRBJ2-3
d_gene: -
v_gene: TRBV27
abundance: -
CDR3nt: TGTGCCAGCAGCCACCATAAGGGAGTAGACTGGGATACGCAGTATTTT
CDR3aa: CASSHHKGVDWDTQYF

len: 14
j_gene: TRBJ1-2
d_gene: TRBD1
v_gene: TRBV28
abundance: -
CDR3nt: TGTGCCGCTTCCAGGGGGCAGAACTGGGTTGGCTACACCTTC
CDR3aa: CAASRGQNWVGYTF

len: 17
j_gene: TRBJ2-5
d_gene: -
v_gene: TRBV14
abundance: -
CDR3nt: TGTGCCAGCAGCCAAGAAAGGAGGGGTTGGCGGGTAGAGACCCAGTACTTC
CDR3aa: CASSQERRGWRVETQYF

len: 12
j_gene: TRBJ1-5
d_gene: -
v_gene: TRBV10-3
abundance: once
CDR3nt: TGTGCCATCAGTGAGTCAAGACAGCCCCAGCATTTT
CDR3aa: CAISESRQPQHF

len: 14
j_gene: TRBJ1-4
d_gene: -
v_gene: TRBV15
abundance: -
CDR3nt: TGTGCCACCAGCAGAGATTTGGGGGTTGAAAAACTGTTTTTT
CDR3aa: CATSRDLGVEKLFF

len: 15
j_gene: TRBJ2-3
d_gene: -
v_gene: TRBV4-1
abundance: -
CDR3nt: TGCGCCAGCAGCGCCCCGGAGACTGCGTTCGATACGCAGTATTTT
CDR3aa: CASSAPETAFDTQYF

len: 14
j_gene: TRBJ2-5
d_gene: -
v_gene: TRBV5-1
abundance: -
CDR3nt: TGCGCCAGCAGCTTGGGGGCCAGCGAAGAGACCCAGTACTTC
CDR3aa: CASSLGASEETQYF

len: 13
j_gene: TRBJ2-7
d_gene: TRBD2
v_gene: TRBV19
abundance: -
CDR3nt: TGTGCCAGTAGTATTTATCTAGCGGGGGAGCAGTACTTC
CDR3aa: CASSIYLAGEQYF

len: 14
j_gene: TRBJ2-7
d_gene: -
v_gene: TRBV10-3
abundance: -
CDR3nt: TGTGCCATCAGGTCGGCGGGAAACTCCTACGAGCAGTACTTC
CDR3aa: CAIRSAGNSYEQYF

len: 18
j_gene: TRBJ2-1
d_gene: TRBD2
v_gene: TRBV18
abundance: -
CDR3nt: TGTGCCAGCTCACCAACTAGCGGGAGAATAACCTCCTACAATGAGCAGTTCTTC
CDR3aa: CASSPTSGRITSYNEQFF

len: 16
j_gene: TRBJ2-1
d_gene: TRBD2
v_gene: TRBV5-1
abundance: -
CDR3nt: TGCGCCAGCAGCTGGGGGACTAGCGGGATATACAATGAGCAGTTCTTC
CDR3aa: CASSWGTSGIYNEQFF

len: 14
j_gene: TRBJ2-4
d_gene: TRBD2
v_gene: TRBV28
abundance: -
CDR3nt: TGTGCCAGCAGTTTACCGGGGGAGGGAAACATTCAGTACTTC
CDR3aa: CASSLPGEGNIQYF

len: 17
j_gene: TRBJ2-4
d_gene: -
v_gene: TRBV15
abundance: -
CDR3nt: TGTGCCACCAGCAGAGATCACGGCAGGGTAGCCAAAAACATTCAGTACTTC
CDR3aa: CATSRDHGRVAKNIQYF

len: 17
j_gene: TRBJ2-1
d_gene: TRBD2
v_gene: TRBV15
abundance: -
CDR3nt: TGTGCCACCAGCAGAGATGTCCTAGCGGGCATCCCTAATGAGCAGTTCTTC
CDR3aa: CATSRDVLAGIPNEQFF

len: 14
j_gene: TRBJ1-5
d_gene: -
v_gene: TRBV7-8
abundance: -
CDR3nt: TGTGCCAGCAGCTCCGGACTGCCTAATCAGCCCCAGCATTTT
CDR3aa: CASSSGLPNQPQHF

len: 18
j_gene: TRBJ2-4
d_gene: TRBD2
v_gene: TRBV18
abundance: -
CDR3nt: TGTGCCAGCTCAATATCTAGCGGGAGCCTTGGGGCCAAAAACATTCAGTACTTC
CDR3aa: CASSISSGSLGAKNIQYF

len: 16
j_gene: TRBJ1-2
d_gene: -
v_gene: TRBV5-1
abundance: -
CDR3nt: TGCGCCAGCAGCTTGGAAGGACCGCGGATGTCCTCTGGCTACACCTTC
CDR3aa: CASSLEGPRMSSGYTF

len: 13
j_gene: TRBJ1-1
d_gene: -
v_gene: TRBV28
abundance: -
CDR3nt: TGTGCCAGCAGTTGGGTGTTTGGGTCTGAAGCTTTCTTT
CDR3aa: CASSWVFGSEAFF

len: 12
j_gene: TRBJ2-3
d_gene: -
v_gene: TRBV6-5
abundance: -
CDR3nt: TGTGCCAGCAGTCAATCGGTAGATACGCAGTATTTT
CDR3aa: CASSQSVDTQYF